Each of the 23 T cell receptor beta chains below was sequenced from the same sample in a study of PD-1 blockade in mismatch repair-deficient tumors. Profiled with immunoSEQ multiplex PCR; TCRdb holds only in-frame clones, not every one. The sample includes approximately 63,000 clones, around 88% of them seen just once. The sample consisted of peripheral blood, taken 52 weeks after starting pembrolizumab. Source of these receptors: an adult with mismatch repair-deficient cancer.

This chain links TRBV25-1 with TRBJ2-7, with TRBD2 matching over 7 bases. J gave up 4 bases and V 2 bases, and 5 bases lay outside the gene matches. Germline assignment: CDR1 MGHDK and CDR2 SYGVNS. The CDR3 consists of 14 residues. The CDR3 protein is CASSEAGEVYEQYF. The CDR3 DNA is TGTGCCAGCAGTGAAGCGGGAGAGGTATACGAGCAGTACTTC.

This sequence joins TRBV6-6 and TRBJ2-3; the D call may be TRBD1 or TRBD2 (5 bases each). CDR3 length: 16 residues. V lost 8 bases, J lost 6 bases, and 24 bases lay in between. Germline CDR1 MNHNY, CDR2 SVGAGI (reference sequence). CDR3 protein: CASRGVGRAASDTQYF. DNA for the CDR3: TGTGCCAGCCGGGGAGTGGGGCGAGCTGCGTCCGATACGCAGTATTTT.

The chain has TRBV6-6 and TRBJ1-5; D is uncertain. Germline V gene lookup returns CDR1 MNHNY and CDR2 SVGAGI (reference sequence). V shed 0 bases and J shed 2 bases, with 5 bases lying between them. CDR3 length: 14 residues. The CDR3 loop reads CASSYSKGNQPQHF. In DNA form, the CDR3 reads TGTGCCAGCAGTTACTCGAAGGGCAATCAGCCCCAGCATTTT.

The rearrangement uses TRBV28 and TRBJ2-1, with 9 positions matching TRBD2. V was pared by 4 bases and J by 2 bases, with 12 bases of the junction left unmatched. This CDR3 contains 18 residues. The germline V gene encodes CDR1 MDHEN and CDR2 SYDVKM. The CDR3 protein is CASSSPGVAGETYNEQFF. The CDR3 DNA follows: TGTGCCAGCAGTTCCCCAGGGGTAGCGGGAGAAACCTACAATGAGCAGTTCTTC.

This sequence joins TRBV7-8 and TRBJ2-5; 7 bases are a match to TRBD1. The germline V gene encodes CDR1 SGHVS and CDR2 FQNEAQ. The trim removed 2 bases at V and 1 base at J, leaving 13 bases unmatched. CDR3 size: 18 residues. The CDR3 sequence: CASSLYALEGQTQETQYF. CDR3 coding DNA: TGTGCCAGCAGCTTATACGCGCTAGAGGGACAGACCCAAGAGACCCAGTACTTC.

The rearrangement uses TRBV7-2 and TRBJ2-1; TRBD1 matches at 9 bases. This CDR3 is 15 amino acids long. Germline V CDR1 and CDR2: SGHTA, FQGNSA. V gave up 0 bases and J gave up 8 bases; unmatched junction bases: 5. The DNA for the CDR3 is TGTGCCAGCAGCTTAGCTAGAAGACAGGGGGATGAGCAGTTCTTC. Amino acids: CASSLARRQGDEQFF. Based on the CDR3 plus reference TRBV7-2 and TRBJ2-1, the full variable domain is GAGVSQSPSNKVTEKGKDVELRCDPISGHTALYWYRQSLGQGLEFLIYFQGNSAPDKSGLPSDRFSAERTGGSVSTLTIQRTQQEDSAVYLCASSLARRQGDEQFFGPGTRLTVL.

The chain employs TRBV5-4 and TRBJ2-7; 9 nucleotides align to TRBD1. With 4 bases clipped from V and 3 bases from J, the junction kept 5 bases outside the gene matches. This CDR3 region has 14 residues. Germline assignment: CDR1 SGHNT and CDR2 YYREEE (reference sequence). The DNA of the CDR3 is TGTGCCAGCAGCAAGGACAGGGGAAACTACGAGCAGTACTTC. Its protein product is CASSKDRGNYEQYF.

The V and J genes are TRBV6-6 and TRBJ1-1, with D possibly TRBD1 on 6 matching bases. This CDR3 is built from 15 residues. Per germline, CDR1 MNHNY and CDR2 SVGAGI (reference sequence). Trimming stripped 2 bases from V and 1 base from J, with 11 bases between. For the CDR3, the DNA is TGTGCCAGCAGTTACACGGGAGGGGGGAACACTGAAGCTTTCTTT. Protein: CASSYTGGGNTEAFF.

CDR3 sequence (DNA): TGTGCCAGCAGCCCGCCCGGGAAAACGCAGTATTTT. Translating gives CASSPPGKTQYF. V is TRBV7-8 and J is TRBJ2-3; tentatively, D is TRBD2 (5 bases). Germline V gene lookup returns CDR1 SGHVS and CDR2 FQNEAQ. The V gene lost 5 bases and the J gene lost 9 bases, with 12 bases spanning the gap. The CDR3 covers 12 residues.

CDR3 sequence: CASSIVVWGGSYEQYF. The CDR3 DNA reads TGTGCCAGTAGTATCGTCGTTTGGGGGGGCTCCTACGAGCAGTACTTC. V gene TRBV19 combines with J gene TRBJ2-7, with 7 positions matching TRBD2. Germline CDR1 reads LNHDA; CDR2 reads SQIVND (reference sequence). The CDR3 spans 16 residues. V was pared by 3 bases and J by 0 bases, with 8 bases of the junction left unmatched.

The chain is built from TRBV18 and TRBJ2-7; D is unresolved. This CDR3 has 14 residues. V dropped 2 bases and J dropped 0 bases, with 8 bases sitting between them. Germline lookup yields CDR1 KGHSH and CDR2 LQKENI. The CDR3, as DNA: TGTGCCAGCTCACCAATTCGGGCCTCCTACGAGCAGTACTTC. This codes for CASSPIRASYEQYF.

This chain connects TRBV27 to TRBJ2-1; TRBD2 matches 7 bases. The germline CDR1 and CDR2 sequences are MNHEY and SMNVEV (reference sequence). V dropped 5 bases and J dropped 3; count of bases not matched to a gene: 10. There are 16 residues in the CDR3. The CDR3 bases are TGTGCCAGCAGTCCGTCTAGCGGCCTCCACTACAATGAGCAGTTCTTC. Protein sequence: CASSPSSGLHYNEQFF.

The chain uses TRBV10-1 and TRBJ2-3; tentative D call: TRBD1 (5 bases). The CDR3 is 14 amino acids. Germline CDR1 reads WNHNN; CDR2 reads SYGVQD (reference sequence). Trimming left V 5 bases short and J 0 bases short, with 9 bases between. The CDR3 coding sequence is TGCGCCAGCAGTAAGGACACAAGCACAGATACGCAGTATTTT. Translation: CASSKDTSTDTQYF.

V usage is TRBV4-1 and J usage is TRBJ2-1; D is uncertain. The ends were cut back, 6 bases at V and 7 bases at J, with 7 bases in the middle. This CDR3 is 11 amino acids long. The germline CDR1 and CDR2 sequences are MGHRA and YSYEKL. The CDR3 DNA follows: TGCGCCAGCAGTACCGGGAATGAGCAGTTCTTC. It codes for CASSTGNEQFF.

In this sample, this clone is medium-sized. DNA for the CDR3: TGTGCCAGCAGTGAATCTGGCTACGAGCAGTACTTC. Amino acids: CASSESGYEQYF. V gene TRBV6-5 combines with J gene TRBJ2-7, with D hard to call. Trimming took 5 bases from V and 3 from J, leaving 8 bases between them. CDR3 size: 12 residues. Germline V gene data show CDR1 as MNHEY and CDR2 as SVGAGI.

The rearrangement links TRBV27 to TRBJ2-3, with 7 bases fitting TRBD1. Trimming took 8 bases from V and 2 from J; bases not matched to a gene: 4. Germline V CDR1 and CDR2: MNHEY, SMNVEV (reference sequence). The CDR3 is made up of 13 amino acids. The CDR3 protein is CASRGQNTDTQYF. CDR3 bases: TGTGCCAGCCGGGGACAGAACACAGATACGCAGTATTTT.

The chain uses TRBV14 and TRBJ2-1; D is unresolved. Trimming shortened V by 5 bases and J by 1 base, and 15 bases separated the two germline ends. CDR1 is SGHDN and CDR2 is FVKESK in the germline V gene. CDR3 length: 16 residues. The DNA for the CDR3 is TGTGCCAGCAGCACGCGCGGAGATCGTTCCTACAATGAGCAGTTCTTC. It specifies CASSTRGDRSYNEQFF.

The rearrangement joins TRBV5-5 to TRBJ1-1, with D maybe TRBD1 (5 bases). The CDR3 is 15 amino acids. V lost 1 base and J 3 bases, leaving 13 bases between the germline ends. Per the germline V gene, CDR1 is SGHKS and CDR2 is YYEKEE (reference sequence). CDR3 region: CASSLRQGSYTEAFF. CDR3 DNA: TGTGCCAGCAGCTTGCGCCAGGGATCTTACACTGAAGCTTTCTTT.

V gene TRBV5-4 combines with J gene TRBJ2-1; a possible D gene is TRBD2 (6 bases). The germline gives CDR1 SGHNT, CDR2 YYREEE (reference sequence). The CDR3 covers 14 residues. V dropped 4 bases and J dropped 5 bases, with 13 bases sitting between them. The CDR3 DNA reads TGTGCCAGCAGCCCTGGGACTTACCACAATGAGCAGTTCTTC. Protein: CASSPGTYHNEQFF.

Here the CDR3 DNA reads TGTGCCAGCAGGTACGGACAGGGGAAACAAGAGACCCAGTACTTC. Translation gives CASRYGQGKQETQYF. The rearrangement uses TRBV27 and TRBJ2-5, with TRBD1 matching over 9 bases. V shed 6 bases, J shed 2 bases, and the junction held 7 bases outside the gene matches. The length of the CDR3 is 15 residues. CDR1 is MNHEY and CDR2 is SMNVEV in the germline V gene (reference sequence).

The chain employs TRBV5-1 and TRBJ2-1, with TRBD2 identical over 13 bases. In germline, CDR1 is SGHRS, CDR2 YFSETQ. V was clipped by 3 bases and J by 3 bases; unmatched bases: 12. The CDR3 runs to 19 residues. The CDR3 spells CASSSPGRTSGRYYNEQFF. Here the CDR3 DNA reads TGCGCCAGCAGCTCGCCCGGGAGGACTAGCGGGAGATACTACAATGAGCAGTTCTTC.

The V call is TRBV7-2, the J call TRBJ2-1, with TRBD2 as a possible D gene (5 bases). CDR1 and CDR2 from the germline V gene are SGHTA and FQGNSA. The CDR3 is 14 residues long. The ends were cut back, 5 bases at V and 8 bases at J, with 16 bases in the middle. Here the CDR3 DNA reads TGTGCCAGCAGCCCCAGTCTAGCTGTAGATGAGCAGTTCTTC. It yields the protein CASSPSLAVDEQFF.

This chain links TRBV27 with TRBJ2-1; D unclear. The V end lost 9 bases, the J end lost 6 bases, and 15 bases lay between the germline ends. From germline, CDR1 is MNHEY and CDR2 SMNVEV (reference sequence). This CDR3 comprises 13 residues. The CDR3 loop is CASKILAINEQFF. CDR3 nucleotides: TGTGCCAGTAAAATCCTCGCAATCAATGAGCAGTTCTTC.